This TCR beta chain was sequenced during a study of prognosis after radiotherapy for stage I lung cancer (dated by TCRdb to the early 2020s). As for the study more broadly: Roughly 20 stage I NSCLC patients were enrolled in Nanjing, China, between April 2018 and 2019. After SBRT, distant metastases developed in about 20% of the 19 patients at a median of approximately seven months, while the remaining 15 patients had no significant progression. Eleven to twelve patients had adenocarcinoma and about 7 had squamous cell carcinoma as the tumor histology. All patients were regarded as medically inoperable, because of comorbidities in over 10 patients and refusal of surgery in several patients. Using image-guided IMRT or VMAT, SBRT was delivered in 3 to 5 fractions at a biologically effective dose of at least 100 Gy. The cohort comprised more than 10 men and six or seven women with a median age of 74.5 years, ranging from about 53 to 90 years. For each of the approximately 19 patients, one blood sample was taken before SBRT and one after, so the study sequenced around 40 samples in total. Concurrent therapy was not administered to any patient alongside SBRT. Over 12 cases involved newly diagnosed primary stage I lung tumors, and roughly 5 involved oligometastatic NSCLC subsequent to surgical resection of the primary tumor. Peripheral blood TCR beta repertoires were profiled in stage I NSCLC patients before and after stereotactic body radiotherapy, and the study then linked these repertoires to distant failure.

V ends up 0 bases short and J 7 bases short, with an unmatched junction base count of 7. The CDR3 has 14 amino acids, counting the end cysteine and phenylalanine. Only the CDR3 DNA is retained, 42 bases long and in frame from the first base. Sequences GTSNPN (CDR1) and SVGIG (CDR2) are obtained from the germline V gene (reference sequence). Overall study outcomes, separate from this receptor: Differences in TRBV and TRBJ usage frequencies by metastasis status were reportedly observed in two V genes at baseline and in about 10 V and two J genes after SBRT. Tumor specificity of expanded TCR clones was not determined. Limitations of the study included a small cohort and short follow-up, and the study findings need independent validation. A decrease in unique TCR clone counts was observed after SBRT (median about 10,000 before versus several thousand after; Wilcoxon paired P=0.011). Post-SBRT Shannon entropy and its change from baseline were lower in patients who developed distant metastases; baseline Shannon entropy was not associated with metastases. All reported P values were unadjusted for multiple comparisons.

All patients had node-negative disease on CT and PET/CT, and none had a history of other malignancies or prior chemotherapy or radiotherapy. At each of two time points, around 6 milliliters of peripheral venous blood were collected into EDTA tubes. PBMCs were isolated by Ficoll-Paque Plus density-gradient centrifugation. Samples were stored at -80°C immediately after collection until analysis. The TCR beta CDR3 region was amplified from genomic DNA by two rounds of multiplex PCR. The first PCR round used primers specific to each TRBV and TRBJ gene, with sequences filed in Chinese patent CN105087789A. Universal primers were used in the second PCR round. The Roche High Pure PCR Template Preparation Kit was used to extract genomic DNA from the frozen PBMCs. Paired-end sequencing with 151 bp reads was performed on the libraries using an Illumina HiSeq 3000. The source study handled its data this way. Raw reads lacking the multiplex PCR primer sequences were removed with CutAdapt. High-quality paired reads were merged into contigs with PEAR. By aligning each contig to reference sequences, MiXCR assigned the TRB V, D and J gene segments to that contig. CDR3 sequences were clustered by base quality and sequence similarity to remove sequencing errors. Diversity was calculated as Shannon entropy divided by the natural log of the number of productive TCR sequences. One minus Shannon entropy divided by the natural log of the number of unique clonotypes was used as the definition of clonality. Using the Youden index from ROC curves, the researchers picked the repertoire-metric cut-offs for progression-free survival, and all analyses were carried out in R 3.5.3. The public sequencing data were trimmed at Q25 with fastp and processed into clonotypes with MiXCR by TCRdb, which kept only in-frame beta chains. Identical CDR3 protein sequences are pooled into one entry, listed with their most common genes and DNA. The V and J calls come from TCRdb's annotation, not from the publication. The table for this sample lists fewer than 40,000 distinct CDR3 sequences; less than 40% of them were counted only once. Around 17% of the sample comes from the top ten.

This clonotype was observed at least ten times. This receptor's antigen is unknown. Base qualities are not provided; no much larger clone lies one nucleotide away. The chain links TRBV30 with TRBJ2-5; 8 nucleotides in the junction match TRBD1. The material was PBMCs, obtained before or after stereotactic body radiation therapy (not recorded which). This receptor was identified in a donor aged 50 or older with non-small cell lung cancer. The encoded CDR3 is CAWSVPGGLVTQYF. The nucleotide sequence reads as follows: TGTGCCTGGAGTGTACCAGGGGGCTTGGTGACCCAGTACTTC. Where the CDR3 stops, the reference TRBV30 and TRBJ2-5 genes take over; the full variable domain is SQTIHQWPATLVQPVGSPLSLECTVEGTSNPNLYWYRQAAGRGLQLLFYSVGIGQISSEVPQNLSASRPQDRQFILSSKKLLLSDSGFYLCAWSVPGGLVTQYFGPGTRLLVL.